The subject of this entry is one T cell receptor beta chain. Its antigen is unknown. Purity exceeded 95% in all sorted populations. The V gene's germline CDR1 is MDHEN and CDR2 SYDVKM. Trimming cost V 5 bases and J 7 bases; bases outside gene matches: 8. The CDR3 is made up of 15 amino acids. The authors reverse transcribed all of the isolated RNA, so sequencing captured expressed TCRB transcripts. The data were produced by immunoSEQ multiplex PCR, yet TCRdb's version contains in-frame clones alone and is incomplete. The data hold roughly 50,000 clones, with roughly half observed a single time. The data are from a study of beta chain features in type 1 diabetes. Whole-study results and caveats: Across all four CD4+ subsets, people with type 1 diabetes showed modestly shorter TCRB CDR3s.

The chain has TRBV28 and TRBJ2-7; TRBD2 matches 13 bases. This clonotype was sampled from a woman aged 40 to 50 with type 1 diabetes. Sequenced: Tregs from blood. CDR3 nucleotide sequence: TGTGCCAGCAGTCGACTAGCGGGAGGTTTAGAGGAGCAGTACTTC. This translates into CASSRLAGGLEEQYF.